This T cell receptor beta chain was captured by sequencing in a study of PD-L1 blockade in urothelial cancer. Study information: Per blood sample, T cells had a median of roughly 150,000.

The sample's time point: pretreatment peripheral blood. Sequencing was performed with immunoSEQ multiplex PCR; in TCRdb, only in-frame clones are kept and a portion is missing. This table has about 87,000 clones, roughly nine tenths appearing once. The sample consisted of PBMCs, taken around atezolizumab (anti-PD-L1) treatment. The origin of this receptor is a woman over 75 with urothelial cancer.

The CDR3 loop is CASRRDVLVGNTIYF. In DNA, the CDR3 is TGTGCCAGCAGGCGGGATGTGTTGGTCGGAAACACCATATATTTT. The chain has TRBV6-5 and TRBJ1-3; unclear D gene. The ends were cut back, 6 bases at V and 4 bases at J, with 16 bases in the middle. Germline V lookup: CDR1 MNHEY, CDR2 SVGAGI. CDR3 length equals 15 residues.